This T cell receptor beta chain was observed in a study of T cells in tuberculosis. Overall study context: CD1B tetramers identified T cells specific for mycobacterial lipid GMM.

This CDR3 has 12 amino acids. The germline V gene has CDR1 MDHEN and CDR2 SYDVKM. V lost 10 bases to trimming and J lost 2 bases; unmatched junction nucleotides: 4. Sequencing was performed with immunoSEQ multiplex PCR; in TCRdb, only in-frame clones are kept and a portion is missing. The top ten clones hold around 4.6% of a sample with some 31,000 clones, over 90% of them seen once. The receptor comes from a donor aged 10-35 years with latent tuberculosis or without tuberculosis infection. The sequenced sample consisted of PBMCs. This chain links TRBV28 with TRBJ1-1, with 7 bases identical to TRBD1. In DNA form, the CDR3 reads TGTGCCATCCGACAGGGAAACACTGAAGCTTTCTTT. Protein: CAIRQGNTEAFF.